What follows are 13 T cell receptor beta chains derived from one specimen sequenced in a study of cytomegalovirus exposure and HLA in healthy donors. PCR used 60 Vbeta primers and 13 Jbeta primers. Clones were read by immunoSEQ multiplex PCR, and TCRdb kept only the in-frame ones, dropping some. The repertoire consists of 150,000 or so clones, with 70% to 85% occurring once and the leading ten covering about 1.5%. Sequenced input: PBMCs. The receptors here all came from a young man in good health and CMV-seropositive.

This clone appeared once. V gene TRBV27 combines with J gene TRBJ2-2; 9 bases align to TRBD2. The length of the CDR3 is 17 residues. Losses at the gene ends were 6 bases for V and 4 bases for J; bases not matched to a gene: 12. The V gene's germline CDR1 is MNHEY and CDR2 SMNVEV (reference sequence). The CDR3 here is CASSPSLRTSATGELFF. In DNA, the CDR3 is TGTGCCAGCAGCCCTAGTCTTCGGACTAGCGCCACCGGGGAGCTGTTTTTT.

The chain has TRBV6-5 and TRBJ1-3; no definite D call. This CDR3 spans 14 amino acids. Trimming cost V 2 bases and J 4 bases, with 9 bases left between them. Germline values: CDR1 MNHEY, CDR2 SVGAGI. The chain's CDR3 is CASSYGESGNTIYF. In nucleotides, the CDR3 is TGTGCCAGCAGTTACGGGGAGTCCGGAAACACCATATATTTT.

The chain carries TRBV13 and TRBJ2-7, with D tentatively TRBD2 (6 bases). Germline V gene data show CDR1 as PRHDT and CDR2 as FYEKMQ (reference sequence). The ends were cut back, 2 bases at V and 0 bases at J, with 14 bases in the middle. CDR3 length: 16 amino acids. CDR3 sequence: CASSLITEGSSYEQYF. The CDR3 DNA reads as TGTGCCAGCAGCTTAATTACGGAGGGGAGCTCCTACGAGCAGTACTTC.

A word on this clone: This specimen includes other DNA sequences encoding the same CDR3. The CDR3 coding sequence is TGCGCCAGCAGCCAAGACAGCCCCTATAATTCACCCCTCCACTTT. This codes for CASSQDSPYNSPLHF. The V gene is TRBV5-1, the J gene TRBJ1-6; a weak D match, TRBD1 (5 bases). The V end was cut by 4 bases, the J end by 2 bases, with 10 bases between. There are 15 residues in the CDR3. Germline lookup yields CDR1 SGHRS and CDR2 YFSETQ. The complete variable domain, with remaining parts taken from reference TRBV5-1 and TRBJ1-6, reads KAGVTQTPRYLIKTRGQQVTLSCSPISGHRSVSWYQQTPGQGLQFLFEYFSETQRNKGNFPGRFSGRQFSNSRSEMNVSTLELGDSALYLCASSQDSPYNSPLHFGNGTRLTVT.

The chain recombines TRBV30 with TRBJ1-2; no clear D. The CDR3 consists of 15 residues. The germline V and J ends were trimmed by 0 bases and 5 bases, with 16 bases remaining between them. In germline, CDR1 is GTSNPN, CDR2 SVGIG (reference sequence). CDR3 amino acids: CAWSVHPPESYGYTF. The CDR3 DNA follows: TGTGCCTGGAGTGTACACCCCCCGGAGTCATATGGCTACACCTTC.

In this sample, this clone turned up many times. The genes are TRBV28 and TRBJ1-4, with D possibly being TRBD1 (6 bases). Germline V CDR1 and CDR2: MDHEN, SYDVKM. The CDR3 loop spans 13 amino acids. V dropped 8 bases and J dropped 5 bases, with 12 bases sitting between them. The CDR3 reads CASLGGGNEKLFF. CDR3 coding DNA: TGTGCCAGCCTAGGGGGAGGGAATGAAAAACTGTTTTTT.

The V and J genes are TRBV7-9 and TRBJ2-1; 8 bases line up with TRBD2. This CDR3 comprises 14 residues. CDR1 SEHNR and CDR2 FQNEAQ come from the germline V gene (reference sequence). V shed 1 base, J shed 12 bases, and the junction held 8 bases outside the gene matches. The CDR3 loop reads CASSLVPSAGGQFF. The CDR3 bases are TGTGCCAGCAGCTTAGTCCCCTCGGCGGGAGGGCAGTTCTTC.

The V gene is TRBV19, the J gene TRBJ2-1; 8 bases are shared with TRBD2. J gave up 5 bases and V 5 bases, and 11 bases lay outside the gene matches. This CDR3 is built from 16 residues. The germline V gene has CDR1 LNHDA and CDR2 SQIVND (reference sequence). CDR3 sequence reads: CASSLRGGRKNNEQFF. CDR3 sequence (DNA): TGTGCCAGTAGTCTAAGGGGCGGGAGGAAAAACAATGAGCAGTTCTTC.

V is TRBV9 and J is TRBJ2-5; TRBD2 agrees at 7 bases. Trimming took 0 bases from V and 5 from J; bases not matched to a gene: 7. Germline-derived CDR1 and CDR2 are SGDLS and YYNGEE. This CDR3 is built from 15 residues. The CDR3 bases are TGTGCCAGCAGCGTAGAGGGGCAGCGGGGCGAGACCCAGTACTTC. It codes for CASSVEGQRGETQYF.

This clone has just a few counts. The chain links TRBV6-5 to TRBJ1-5; a weak D match, TRBD1 (6 bases). Between the trimmed V and J ends, which lost 5 bases and 4 bases, there was a span of 12 bases. The germline gives CDR1 MNHEY, CDR2 SVGAGI. The CDR3 totals 14 residues. CDR3 DNA: TGTGCCAGCAGTCGAGACAGGTGGAATCAGCCCCAGCATTTT. The encoded protein is CASSRDRWNQPQHF.

This sequence joins TRBV7-6 and TRBJ2-3; perhaps TRBD2 as D (6 bases). The CDR3 length is 16 residues. Germline V CDR1 and CDR2: SGHVS, FNYEAQ. Between the trimmed V and J ends, which lost 5 bases and 6 bases, there was a span of 21 bases. CDR3 sequence reads: CASSKRPRERWDTQYF. CDR3 nucleotides: TGTGCCAGCAGCAAACGACCCCGGGAGAGGTGGGATACGCAGTATTTT.

This rearrangement joins TRBV4-1 to TRBJ2-7, with TRBD1 matching over 7 bases. The V gene's germline CDR1 is MGHRA and CDR2 YSYEKL. This CDR3 is built from 16 residues. Trimming took 4 bases from V and 6 from J; bases not matched to a gene: 15. The DNA for the CDR3 is TGCGCCAGCAGCCTAACGAATACAGGGGCCCCCCTCGAGCAGTACTTC. It is translated as CASSLTNTGAPLEQYF.

This sequence joins TRBV6-6 and TRBJ2-7, with a possible D match to TRBD1 (7 bases). Germline V gene lookup returns CDR1 MNHNY and CDR2 SVGAGI (reference sequence). The length of the CDR3 is 15 residues. Trimming took off 0 bases at V and 1 base at J, with 10 bases between the two ends. CDR3 amino acids: CASSYSAGGSYEQYF. The CDR3 DNA reads as TGTGCCAGCAGTTACTCGGCAGGGGGGTCCTACGAGCAGTACTTC.